Below are 24 T cell receptor beta chains sequenced from a single sample in a study of blood T cell repertoires in COVID-19. The method was immunoSEQ multiplex PCR; TCRdb's version includes in-frame clones alone and lacks a portion of them. The table includes 60,000 to 75,000 clones, approximately 85% detected once. The sample was peripheral blood. These TCRs come from a woman at least 80 years old with active or convalescent COVID-19.

V is TRBV15 and J is TRBJ2-2; D call uncertain. The germline V gene encodes CDR1 LNHNV and CDR2 YYDKDF (reference sequence). Trimming pared 8 bases from V and 4 bases from J, leaving 5 bases between. This CDR3 has 11 residues. This CDR3 is CATRPTGELFF. In nucleotides, the CDR3 is TGTGCCACCCGTCCCACCGGGGAGCTGTTTTTT.

This clone was counted once. V is TRBV7-2 and J is TRBJ1-2; possibly TRBD1 for D (5 bases). The CDR3 has 13 residues. Trimming removed 2 bases from V and 8 bases from J, with 12 bases in between. The V gene's germline CDR1 is SGHTA and CDR2 FQGNSA. CDR3 in DNA: TGTGCCAGCAGCTTATTAGCGGGGGGAGGCTACACCTTC. This sequence encodes CASSLLAGGGYTF.

This CDR3 is CATSDSGQGMDTDTQYF. CDR3 in DNA: TGTGCCACCAGTGATTCTGGACAGGGAATGGACACAGATACGCAGTATTTT. J is TRBJ2-3 and V is TRBV24-1, with 8 bases lining up with TRBD1. This CDR3 is 17 amino acids long. V lost 2 bases, J lost 2 bases, and 8 bases stayed unmatched. Germline CDR1 reads KGHDR; CDR2 reads SFDVKD.

The chain combines TRBV5-8 with TRBJ2-3; TRBD2 might be the D (5 bases). V gave up 0 bases and J gave up 1 base, with 12 bases separating them. Germline values: CDR1 SGHTS, CDR2 YDEGEE. This CDR3 is 16 amino acids long. CDR3 bases: TGTGCCAGCAGCTTGGTTGCACTAGAACGCACAGATACGCAGTATTTT. This encodes CASSLVALERTDTQYF.

The chain couples TRBV27 to TRBJ2-5; D remains ambiguous. Germline V gene lookup returns CDR1 MNHEY and CDR2 SMNVEV (reference sequence). The CDR3 spans 14 residues. V dropped 8 bases and J dropped 5 bases, with 18 bases sitting between them. The DNA for the CDR3 is TGTGCCAGCTCCTTTTTGAGCTCCAGGGAGACCCAGTACTTC. As protein: CASSFLSSRETQYF.

This chain uses TRBV5-1 with TRBJ1-3; a possible D gene is TRBD1 (5 bases). The CDR3 extends over 16 amino acids. V lost 4 bases to trimming and J lost 4 bases, with 18 bases between them. Germline V gives CDR1 SGHRS, CDR2 YFSETQ. CDR3 in amino acids: CASSLQDGKGGNTIYF. In DNA form, the CDR3 reads TGCGCCAGCAGCCTACAGGATGGGAAAGGAGGAAACACCATATATTTT.

The J gene is TRBJ2-5, the V gene TRBV27, with 7 bases that match TRBD2. The trim removed 8 bases at V and 4 bases at J, leaving 37 bases unmatched. The CDR3 is 23 amino acids. Germline CDR1 is MNHEY and CDR2 is SMNVEV (reference sequence). Written as DNA, the CDR3 is TGTGCCAGCCCCCTCCCAGTCCAACATTCTCGAGCGGGGTCAACCCCCATGGGAGAGACCCAGTACTTC. It specifies CASPLPVQHSRAGSTPMGETQYF.

The chain carries TRBV2 and TRBJ2-4; possible D gene TRBD2, 5 bases. This CDR3 region has 11 residues. Deletions cut 7 bases from V and 8 bases from J, with 9 bases between. CDR1 and CDR2 (germline): SNHLY, FYNNEI. The CDR3, as DNA: TGTGCCAGCATCTTGAGGGACATTCAGTACTTC. This codes for CASILRDIQYF.

The chain joins TRBV5-1 to TRBJ2-2, with TRBD2 matching over 14 bases. This CDR3 is built from 17 residues. The germline V gene has CDR1 SGHRS and CDR2 YFSETQ. V shed 4 bases, J shed 2 bases, and the junction held 4 bases outside the gene matches. Written as DNA, the CDR3 is TGCGCCAGCAGCACGGGACTAGCGGGGGCTAACACCGGGGAGCTGTTTTTT. Translating gives CASSTGLAGANTGELFF.

The V gene is TRBV7-9, the J gene TRBJ2-1; 8 nucleotides line up with TRBD2. CDR3 length: 14 amino acids. Germline CDR1 reads SEHNR; CDR2 reads FQNEAQ (reference sequence). V shed 7 bases, J shed 6 bases, and the junction held 8 bases outside the gene matches. CDR3 DNA sequence: TGTGCCAGCACCCTTTTGCTAGCGGGCAATGAGCAGTTCTTC. Translated, it gives CASTLLLAGNEQFF.

A few counts support this clone. The rearrangement uses TRBV5-4 and TRBJ2-5, with 7 bases fitting TRBD2. Looked up from germline, CDR1 is SGHNT and CDR2 is YYREEE (reference sequence). CDR3 size: 16 residues. V lost 4 bases, J lost 5 bases, and 14 bases stayed unmatched. Here the CDR3 DNA reads TGTGCCAGCAGCGTCGGATGGACTAGTGGCGGGGAGACCCAGTACTTC. It encodes CASSVGWTSGGETQYF.

This chain uses TRBV6-2 or TRBV6-3 with TRBJ2-5; 9 bases are shared with TRBD2. Germline V gene sequence: CDR1 MNHEY, CDR2 SVGEGT. This CDR3 contains 16 residues. V was pared by 4 bases and J by 5 bases, with 11 bases of the junction left unmatched. CDR3 sequence reads: CASSWVAGDGMETQYF. The CDR3 DNA reads as TGTGCCAGCAGTTGGGTAGCGGGGGACGGGATGGAGACCCAGTACTTC.

The rearrangement joins TRBV28 to TRBJ1-6, with D possibly matching TRBD1 (5 bases). Trimming cost V 6 bases and J 6 bases, with 21 bases left between them. CDR3 length: 17 residues. The germline V gene has CDR1 MDHEN and CDR2 SYDVKM. The chain's CDR3 is CASSKTKGVRGNSPLHF. For the CDR3, the DNA is TGTGCCAGCAGCAAAACCAAAGGGGTGCGCGGTAATTCACCCCTCCACTTT.

This clone has just a few counts. The rearrangement joins TRBV12-3 or TRBV12-4 to TRBJ1-1; TRBD1 matches 8 bases. J gave up 11 bases and V 7 bases, and 9 bases lay outside the gene matches. CDR3 size: 12 residues. The CDR3 DNA sequence: TGTGCCAGCAACCAACTCCAGGGGGCGGCTTTCTTT. Translated, it gives CASNQLQGAAFF.

The chain recombines TRBV19 with TRBJ1-3, with 7 bases matching TRBD1. The CDR3 covers 14 residues. Germline CDR1 is LNHDA and CDR2 is SQIVND (reference sequence). V was clipped by 7 bases and J by 2 bases; unmatched bases: 5. The CDR3 DNA is TGTGCCAGTATACAGGGGCCTCCTGGAAACACCATATATTTT. Translating it yields CASIQGPPGNTIYF.

This rearrangement joins TRBV3-1 (or the pseudogene TRBV3-2) to TRBJ2-1, with D possibly being TRBD1 (7 bases). Germline CDR1 reads LGHDT; CDR2 reads YNNKEL (reference sequence). This CDR3 has 15 amino acids. The V end lost 3 bases, the J end lost 6 bases, and 15 bases lay between the germline ends. CDR3 residues: CASSHAGGGGNEQFF. In DNA, the CDR3 is TGTGCCAGCAGCCACGCAGGGGGAGGCGGCAATGAGCAGTTCTTC.

The CDR3 DNA reads TGTGCCAGCAGCTCCTTAGGACTTACCTACAATGAGCAGTTCTTC. Encoded protein: CASSSLGLTYNEQFF. The V call is TRBV7-2, the J call TRBJ2-1, with D possibly TRBD2 on 5 matching bases. The length of the CDR3 is 15 residues. Germline V lookup: CDR1 SGHTA, CDR2 FQGNSA. V dropped 4 bases and J dropped 2 bases, with 12 bases sitting between them.

This chain connects TRBV5-3 to TRBJ2-7; D may be TRBD2 (5 bases). TRBV5-3 is an open reading frame, and its role is uncertain. Trimming pared 1 base from V and 4 bases from J, leaving 18 bases between. This CDR3 contains 16 residues. The CDR3 sequence: CARSLSGKTRRYEQYF. The CDR3 DNA sequence: TGTGCCAGAAGCTTGAGCGGAAAGACTCGCAGGTACGAGCAGTACTTC.

The table lists this clone with a few counts. This chain uses TRBV15 with TRBJ1-5, with a weak D call TRBD1 (5 bases). Deletions cut 6 bases from V and 1 base from J, with 13 bases between. CDR3 length: 15 residues. Germline loops: CDR1 LNHNV, CDR2 YYDKDF (reference sequence). The CDR3 DNA is TGTGCCACCAGGAGCAGCGGGGGGAGCAATCAGCCCCAGCATTTT. Protein: CATRSSGGSNQPQHF.

The genes are TRBV28 and TRBJ2-7; 7 nucleotides line up with TRBD1. This CDR3 contains 14 residues. Germline CDR1 reads MDHEN; CDR2 reads SYDVKM. After removal of 8 bases from V and 0 bases from J, the junction contained 7 bases not matched to a gene. The CDR3 DNA reads as TGTGCCAGCCACGGACAGGCAACCTCCTACGAGCAGTACTTC. The encoded protein is CASHGQATSYEQYF. Looking up the rest from reference TRBV28 and TRBJ2-7 gives the full variable domain: DVKVTQSSRYLVKRTGEKVFLECVQDMDHENMFWYRQDPGLGLRLIYFSYDVKMKEKGDIPEGYSVSREKKERFSLILESASTNQTSMYLCASHGQATSYEQYFGPGTRLTVT.

This chain connects TRBV12-5 to TRBJ1-4, with D tentatively TRBD1 (5 bases). Trimming stripped 6 bases from V and 8 bases from J, with 16 bases between. The CDR3 runs 14 residues. The V gene's germline CDR1 is LGHNT and CDR2 FRNRAP. The CDR3 coding sequence is TGTGCTAGTGGGGCGGGGGATACAACAGAAAAACTGTTTTTT. It is translated as CASGAGDTTEKLFF.

The chain links TRBV7-9 to TRBJ2-3, with TRBD1 as a possible D gene (6 bases). V was clipped by 6 bases and J by 4 bases, with 14 bases between them. The CDR3 runs to 14 residues. Germline CDR1 SEHNR, CDR2 FQNEAQ (reference sequence). The CDR3 loop reads CASSFRTDSDTQYF. CDR3 in DNA: TGTGCCAGCAGTTTCAGGACAGACTCAGATACGCAGTATTTT.

The chain combines TRBV27 with TRBJ2-5; TRBD2 agrees at 8 bases. The CDR3 runs 15 residues. V lost 0 bases to trimming and J lost 2 bases; unmatched junction nucleotides: 2. From germline, CDR1 is MNHEY and CDR2 SMNVEV (reference sequence). The DNA of the CDR3 is TGTGCCAGCAGTTTATCGCGGGGGGATCAAGAGACCCAGTACTTC. Translation: CASSLSRGDQETQYF.

V gene TRBV18 combines with J gene TRBJ2-5; tentative D call: TRBD1 (5 bases). Germline values: CDR1 KGHSH, CDR2 LQKENI. The CDR3 totals 14 residues. Trimming took 3 bases from V and 5 from J, leaving 13 bases between them. The CDR3 protein is CASSPAAGKETQYF. In DNA, the CDR3 is TGTGCCAGCTCACCGGCGGCAGGGAAGGAGACCCAGTACTTC.